The T cell receptor beta chain described here comes from a study of PD-L1 blockade in urothelial cancer (dated by TCRdb to between 2016 and 2019). Background for the entire study: Every patient began therapy at some point between 2013 and 2015 and was given atezolizumab 1,200 mg intravenously every 3 weeks. Twenty-five of 29 patients were identified as males with urothelial cancer of bladder origin, and a prior smoking history was reported by 18 of 29 patients. Patients had an ECOG performance status of 0 or 1 and had received between 0 and 3 prior chemotherapy regimens. Blood samples were analyzed at two time points: 3 weeks after treatment start (second dose) and 6 weeks after treatment start. Blood samples gave a median of about 150,000 T cells and 77,000 or so unique TCRs, with a median clonality of roughly 0.08. Somatic, immune and clinical correlates of response to PD-L1 blockade with atezolizumab in urothelial cancer were the focus of an exploratory multi-omic analysis. Pretreatment tumor samples and matched peripheral blood, collected serially before and after atezolizumab treatment, underwent TCR sequencing. Progression-free survival longer than 6 months counted as durable clinical benefit, and TCR features were additionally tested against both progression-free and overall survival. In the same patients who had TCR sequencing, pretreatment tumors also underwent whole exome sequencing and RNA sequencing. Durable clinical benefit was achieved by nine patients but not by the remaining 20. Some 29 patients had pretreatment blood TCR-seq, around 24 had at least one posttreatment blood collection, and around 24 had tumor TCR-seq.

Broader findings and caveats from the paper: Improved progression-free and overall survival was found to be associated with pretreatment peripheral blood TCR clonality below the median. Because the sample size was small (n = 29) and many of the analyses were exploratory, the results are meant to be hypothesis-generating. Among patients with durable benefit, tumor-associated TCR clones showed greater expansion in peripheral blood 3 weeks after treatment started (n ≈ 23, p = 0.022).

This specimen's time point label, per the study, means: peripheral blood 6 weeks after treatment start. The cohort comprised fewer than 35 patients with locally advanced or metastatic urothelial carcinoma treated at Memorial Sloan Kettering on a trial protocol. Peripheral blood mononuclear cells were collected pretreatment and during treatment, at between 1 and 8 total time points per patient. The Qiagen DNeasy Blood extraction kit was used to purify genomic DNA from total PBMCs and tumor samples. Collected pretreatment and during treatment, PBMCs were isolated and stored as previously described. To estimate absolute template abundance from read counts, synthetic TCR analog templates were spiked into each PCR. The immunoSEQ assay was used to amplify TCRbeta CDR3 regions from genomic DNA with bias-controlled V and J gene primers. Sequencing of rearranged TCRbeta segments was performed at approximately 20X coverage. The authors' analysis ran thus. Clustering was used to correct sequencing errors, and CDR3s were annotated against IMGT to assign V, D and J genes. Downstream analyses used only productive TCRbeta rearrangements, leaving out any out-of-frame or stop-codon sequences. To compute clonality, Shannon entropy was normalized by the log of the number of unique productive sequences and then subtracted from one. Fisher's exact test with Benjamini-Hochberg correction, at a threshold of adjusted p below 0.01, was used to find clones that differed between time points or between blood and tumor. TCRdb provides this immuneACCESS table in a form limited to in-frame rearrangements. Some clones are lacking; in checked studies, under half of them reflect an unresolved V gene, and why the rest are absent is not known. V and J calls plus clone size are reproduced from that table; the DNA served to infer D and trimming. The sample yields 31,000 or so clones; 80% to 90% were counted once. About 8% of the sample belongs to the ten largest clones.

Of note for this clone: The antigen it recognizes is unknown. Per-base qualities were not stored, and no clone one base away is much larger.

V is pruned by 2 bases and J by 3 bases, leaving 2 bases of the junction without a gene match. CDR1 and CDR2, per the germline V gene, are SGHDT and YYEEEE. From its cysteine to its phenylalanine, the CDR3 spans 15 amino acids. Only the CDR3 DNA stays, 45 bases, in frame from base 1. The chain uses TRBV5-6 and TRBJ2-1, and TRBD2 aligns with 10 junction nucleotides. The TCR originated in a man at least 80 years old with urothelial cancer. The material sequenced was PBMCs, taken around atezolizumab (anti-PD-L1) treatment. In nucleotide form, the sequence is TGTGCCAGCAGCTTTTGGACTAGCGGCTACAATGAGCAGTTCTTC. Its protein product is CASSFWTSGYNEQFF.